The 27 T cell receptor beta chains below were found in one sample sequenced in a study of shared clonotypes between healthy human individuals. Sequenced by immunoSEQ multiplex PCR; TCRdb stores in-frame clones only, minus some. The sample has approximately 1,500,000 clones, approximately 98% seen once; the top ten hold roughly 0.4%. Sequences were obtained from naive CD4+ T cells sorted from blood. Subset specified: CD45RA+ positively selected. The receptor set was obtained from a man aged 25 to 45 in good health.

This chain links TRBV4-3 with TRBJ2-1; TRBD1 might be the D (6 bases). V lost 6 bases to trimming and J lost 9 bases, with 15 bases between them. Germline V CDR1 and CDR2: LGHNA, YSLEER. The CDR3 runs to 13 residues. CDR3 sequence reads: CASRKAGAGEQFF. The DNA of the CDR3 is TGCGCCAGCAGGAAAGCAGGGGCGGGTGAGCAGTTCTTC.

The DNA of the CDR3 is TGTGCCAGCAGCCGAAGAGTTGGTCGAGAAGCTTTCTTT. It specifies CASSRRVGREAFF. The chain combines TRBV7-3 with TRBJ1-1; D is unclear. In germline, CDR1 is SGHTA, CDR2 FQGTGA. The V end lost 5 bases, the J end lost 8 bases, and 15 bases lay between the germline ends. The CDR3 loop spans 13 amino acids.

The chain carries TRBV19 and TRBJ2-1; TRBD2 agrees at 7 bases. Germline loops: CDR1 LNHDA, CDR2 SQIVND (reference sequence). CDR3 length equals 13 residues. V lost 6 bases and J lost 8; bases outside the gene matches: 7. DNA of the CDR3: TGTGCCAGTAGAATGACTAGCACCCATGAGCAGTTCTTC. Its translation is CASRMTSTHEQFF.

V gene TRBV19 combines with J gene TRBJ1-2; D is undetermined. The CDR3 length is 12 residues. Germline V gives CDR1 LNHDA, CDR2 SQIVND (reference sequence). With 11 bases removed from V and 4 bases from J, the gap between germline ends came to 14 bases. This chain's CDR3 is CAVGRRSYGYTF. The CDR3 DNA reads TGTGCCGTCGGCCGGCGGTCCTATGGCTACACCTTC.

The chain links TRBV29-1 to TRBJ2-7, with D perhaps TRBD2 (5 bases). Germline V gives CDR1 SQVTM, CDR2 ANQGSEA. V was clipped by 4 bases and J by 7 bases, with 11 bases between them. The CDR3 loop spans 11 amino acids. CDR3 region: CSVGRSGEQYF. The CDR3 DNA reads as TGCAGCGTTGGTCGTTCGGGGGAGCAGTACTTC.

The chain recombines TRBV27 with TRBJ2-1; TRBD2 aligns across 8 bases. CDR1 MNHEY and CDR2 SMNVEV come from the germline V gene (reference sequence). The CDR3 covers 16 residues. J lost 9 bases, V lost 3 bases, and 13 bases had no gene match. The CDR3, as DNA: TGTGCCAGCAGTTTTCTTTCGGGAGGGACCCCCATTGAGCAGTTCTTC. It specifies CASSFLSGGTPIEQFF.

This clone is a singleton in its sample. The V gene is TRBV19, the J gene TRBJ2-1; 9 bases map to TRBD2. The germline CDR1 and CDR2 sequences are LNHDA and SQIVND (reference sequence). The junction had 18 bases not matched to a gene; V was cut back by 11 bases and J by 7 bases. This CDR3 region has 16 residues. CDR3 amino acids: CAVGVFRLAGKNEQFF. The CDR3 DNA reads TGTGCCGTAGGGGTCTTTAGGCTAGCGGGAAAGAATGAGCAGTTCTTC.

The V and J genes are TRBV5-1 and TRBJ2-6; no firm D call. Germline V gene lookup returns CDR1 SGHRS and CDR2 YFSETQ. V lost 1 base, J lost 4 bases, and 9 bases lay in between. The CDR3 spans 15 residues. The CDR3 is CASSLRSPGANVLTF. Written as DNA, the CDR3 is TGCGCCAGCAGCTTGAGATCCCCCGGGGCCAACGTCCTGACTTTC.

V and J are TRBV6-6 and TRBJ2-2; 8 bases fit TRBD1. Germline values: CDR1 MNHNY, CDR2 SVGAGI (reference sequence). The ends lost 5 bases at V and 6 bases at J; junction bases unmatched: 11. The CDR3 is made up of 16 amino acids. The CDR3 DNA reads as TGTGCCAGCAGTGCCGGGACAGGAGTTCTAGCCGGGGAGCTGTTTTTT. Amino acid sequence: CASSAGTGVLAGELFF.

CDR3 in amino acids: CAHCRDRGSNQPQHF. In DNA, the CDR3 is TGTGCCCACTGCCGGGACAGGGGAAGCAATCAGCCCCAGCATTTT. The chain links TRBV6-1 to TRBJ1-5, with 10 bases fitting TRBD1. Germline values: CDR1 MNHNS, CDR2 SASEGT. V gave up 11 bases and J gave up 1 base; unmatched junction bases: 8. The CDR3 sequence is 15 residues long.

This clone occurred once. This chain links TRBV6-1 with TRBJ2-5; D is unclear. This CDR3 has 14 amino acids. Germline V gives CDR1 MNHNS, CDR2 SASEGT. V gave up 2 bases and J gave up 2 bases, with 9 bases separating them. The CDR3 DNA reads TGTGCCAGCAGTGAATCGGGCGGACAAGAGACCCAGTACTTC. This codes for CASSESGGQETQYF.

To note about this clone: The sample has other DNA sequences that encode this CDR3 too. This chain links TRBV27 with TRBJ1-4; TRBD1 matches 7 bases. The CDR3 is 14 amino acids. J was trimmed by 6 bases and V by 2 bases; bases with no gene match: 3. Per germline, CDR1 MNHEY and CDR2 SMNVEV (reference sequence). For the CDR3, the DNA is TGTGCCAGCAGTTTAAGACAGGGATATGAAAAACTGTTTTTT. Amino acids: CASSLRQGYEKLFF.

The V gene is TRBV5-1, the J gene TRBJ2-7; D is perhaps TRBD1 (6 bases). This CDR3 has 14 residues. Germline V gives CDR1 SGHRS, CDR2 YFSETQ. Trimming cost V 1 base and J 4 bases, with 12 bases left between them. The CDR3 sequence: CASSLIRGGYEQYF. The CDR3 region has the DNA TGCGCCAGCAGCTTGATCAGGGGTGGGTACGAGCAGTACTTC.

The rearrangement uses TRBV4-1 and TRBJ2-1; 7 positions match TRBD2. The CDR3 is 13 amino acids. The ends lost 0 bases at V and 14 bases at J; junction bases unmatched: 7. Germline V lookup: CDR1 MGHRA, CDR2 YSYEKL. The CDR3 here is CASSQEPWGGEFF. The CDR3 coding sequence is TGCGCCAGCAGCCAAGAGCCCTGGGGGGGGGAGTTCTTC.

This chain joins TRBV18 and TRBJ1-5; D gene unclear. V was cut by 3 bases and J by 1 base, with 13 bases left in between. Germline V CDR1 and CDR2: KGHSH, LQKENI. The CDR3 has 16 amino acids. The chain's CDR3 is CASSPISVLSNQPQHF. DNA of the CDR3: TGTGCCAGCTCACCCATCAGCGTACTGAGCAATCAGCCCCAGCATTTT.

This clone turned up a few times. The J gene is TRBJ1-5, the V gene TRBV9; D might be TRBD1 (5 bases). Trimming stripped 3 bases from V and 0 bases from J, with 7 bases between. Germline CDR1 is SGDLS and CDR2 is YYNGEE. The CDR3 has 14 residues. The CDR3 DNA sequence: TGTGCCAGCAGCGGGGACCCTAGCAATCAGCCCCAGCATTTT. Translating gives CASSGDPSNQPQHF.

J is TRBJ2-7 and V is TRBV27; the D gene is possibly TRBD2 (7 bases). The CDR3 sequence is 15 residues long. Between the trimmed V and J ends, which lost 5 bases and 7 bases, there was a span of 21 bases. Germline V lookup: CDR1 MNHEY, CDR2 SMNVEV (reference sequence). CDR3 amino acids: CASSPRGLQGGEQYF. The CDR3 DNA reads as TGTGCCAGCAGTCCAAGGGGTCTACAGGGAGGGGAGCAGTACTTC.

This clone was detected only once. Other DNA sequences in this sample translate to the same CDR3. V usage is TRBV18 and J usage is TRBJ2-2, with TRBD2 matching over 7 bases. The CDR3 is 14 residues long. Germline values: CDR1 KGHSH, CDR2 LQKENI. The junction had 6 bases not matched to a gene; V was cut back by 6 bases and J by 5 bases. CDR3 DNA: TGTGCCAGCTCCCCCCTCGGGGGGACCGGGGAGCTGTTTTTT. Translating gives CASSPLGGTGELFF.

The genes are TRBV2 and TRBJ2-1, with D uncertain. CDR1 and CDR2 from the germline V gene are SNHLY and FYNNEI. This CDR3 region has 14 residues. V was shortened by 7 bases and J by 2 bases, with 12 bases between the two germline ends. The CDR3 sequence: CASKAASPYNEQFF. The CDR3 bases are TGTGCCAGCAAGGCTGCGAGTCCCTACAATGAGCAGTTCTTC.

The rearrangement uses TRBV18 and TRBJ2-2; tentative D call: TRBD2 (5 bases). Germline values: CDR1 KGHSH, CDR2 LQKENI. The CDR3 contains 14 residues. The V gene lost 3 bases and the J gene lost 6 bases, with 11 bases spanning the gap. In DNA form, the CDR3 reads TGTGCCAGCTCACCGCTCCCCGGGGCCGGGGAGCTGTTTTTT. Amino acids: CASSPLPGAGELFF.

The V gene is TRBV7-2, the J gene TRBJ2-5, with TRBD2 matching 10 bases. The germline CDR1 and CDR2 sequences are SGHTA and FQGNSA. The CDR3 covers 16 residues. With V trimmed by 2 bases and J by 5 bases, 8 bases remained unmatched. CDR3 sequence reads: CASSLRRLAGRETQYF. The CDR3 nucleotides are TGTGCCAGCAGCTTAAGGAGACTAGCGGGCCGGGAGACCCAGTACTTC. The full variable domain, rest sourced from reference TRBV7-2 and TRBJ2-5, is GAGVSQSPSNKVTEKGKDVELRCDPISGHTALYWYRQSLGQGLEFLIYFQGNSAPDKSGLPSDRFSAERTGGSVSTLTIQRTQQEDSAVYLCASSLRRLAGRETQYFGPGTRLLVL.

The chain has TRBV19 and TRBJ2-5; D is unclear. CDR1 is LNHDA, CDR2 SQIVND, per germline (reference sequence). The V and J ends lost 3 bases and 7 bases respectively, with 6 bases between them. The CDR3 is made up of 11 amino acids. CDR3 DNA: TGTGCCAGTAGTATCCCGGGGACCCAGTACTTC. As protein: CASSIPGTQYF.

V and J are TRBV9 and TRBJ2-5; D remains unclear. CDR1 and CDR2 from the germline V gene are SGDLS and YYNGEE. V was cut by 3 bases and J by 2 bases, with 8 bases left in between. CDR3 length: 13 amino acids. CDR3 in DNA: TGTGCCAGCAGCGCCACAGAACAAGAGACCCAGTACTTC. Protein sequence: CASSATEQETQYF.

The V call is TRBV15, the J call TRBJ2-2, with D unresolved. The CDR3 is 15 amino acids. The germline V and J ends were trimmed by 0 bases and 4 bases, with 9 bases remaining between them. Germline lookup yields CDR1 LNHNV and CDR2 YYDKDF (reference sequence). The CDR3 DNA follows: TGTGCCACCAGCAGAGACCACAGTCCCACCGGGGAGCTGTTTTTT. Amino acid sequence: CATSRDHSPTGELFF.

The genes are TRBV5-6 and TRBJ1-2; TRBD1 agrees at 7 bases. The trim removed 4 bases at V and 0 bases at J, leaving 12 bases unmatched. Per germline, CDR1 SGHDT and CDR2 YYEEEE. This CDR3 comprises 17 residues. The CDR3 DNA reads TGTGCCAGCAGCCAACAGGGGAAAGGTGTCTCTAACTATGGCTACACCTTC. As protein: CASSQQGKGVSNYGYTF. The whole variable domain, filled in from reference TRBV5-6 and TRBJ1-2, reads DAGVTQSPTHLIKTRGQQVTLRCSPKSGHDTVSWYQQALGQGPQFIFQYYEEEERQRGNFPDRFSGHQFPNYSSELNVNALLLGDSALYLCASSQQGKGVSNYGYTFGSGTRLTVV.

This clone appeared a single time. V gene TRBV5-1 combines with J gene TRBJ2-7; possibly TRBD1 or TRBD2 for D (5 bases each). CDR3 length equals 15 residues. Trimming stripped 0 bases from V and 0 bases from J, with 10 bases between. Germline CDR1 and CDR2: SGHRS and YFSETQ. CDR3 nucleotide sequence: TGCGCCAGCAGCTTGGGGGGGTCCAACTCCTACGAGCAGTACTTC. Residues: CASSLGGSNSYEQYF.

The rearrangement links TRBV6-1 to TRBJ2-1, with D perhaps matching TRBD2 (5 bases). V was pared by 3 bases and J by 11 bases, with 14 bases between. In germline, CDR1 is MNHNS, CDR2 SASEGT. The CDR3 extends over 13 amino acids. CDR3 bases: TGTGCCAGCAGTGAGGGTACGAGGGTTAAGCAGTTCTTC. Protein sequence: CASSEGTRVKQFF.